The 28 T cell receptor beta chains below were found in one sample sequenced in a study of blood T cell repertoires in COVID-19. Assay: immunoSEQ multiplex PCR; the TCRdb copy retains only in-frame clones and omits some. The data show 200,000 or so clones, around 82% seen once. Sequencing input: peripheral blood. These receptors came from a woman aged 60-70 years with acute or convalescent COVID-19.

The chain carries TRBV28 and TRBJ1-4; D uncertain. Germline V gene lookup returns CDR1 MDHEN and CDR2 SYDVKM. This CDR3 comprises 12 residues. With 6 bases removed from V and 4 bases from J, the gap between germline ends came to 6 bases. Written as DNA, the CDR3 is TGTGCCAGCAGCGGGATTAATGAAAAACTGTTTTTT. It encodes CASSGINEKLFF.

This clone was picked up one time. Other DNA sequences in the sample encode the same CDR3. The chain combines TRBV4-1 with TRBJ2-2; 8 bases are shared with TRBD2. Trimming took 1 base from V and 2 from J; bases not matched to a gene: 6. The CDR3 covers 17 residues. Germline V gene data show CDR1 as MGHRA and CDR2 as YSYEKL. CDR3 sequence (DNA): TGCGCCAGCAGCCAAGGTCGGGGGGGCCCTAACACCGGGGAGCTGTTTTTT. Residues: CASSQGRGGPNTGELFF.

This sequence joins TRBV2 and TRBJ2-7; 9 bases are shared with TRBD2. The CDR3 spans 15 residues. The germline V gene has CDR1 SNHLY and CDR2 FYNNEI. Germline trimming cut 6 bases from V and 2 bases from J; bases unmatched to any gene: 8. CDR3 protein: CASSKQRGDPYEQYF. CDR3 bases: TGTGCCAGCAGCAAACAGCGGGGGGACCCCTACGAGCAGTACTTC.

The chain employs TRBV4-2 and TRBJ2-7, with 8 nucleotides matching TRBD2. The CDR3 runs 17 residues. CDR1 is LGHNA, CDR2 YNFKEQ, per germline. J gave up 0 bases and V 2 bases, and 9 bases lay outside the gene matches. CDR3: CASSQKGGGGFSYEQYF. Here the CDR3 DNA reads TGTGCCAGCAGCCAAAAGGGCGGCGGGGGGTTCTCCTACGAGCAGTACTTC.

V usage is TRBV11-3 and J usage is TRBJ1-5; D not certain. Trimming removed 5 bases from V and 5 bases from J, with 10 bases in between. From germline, CDR1 is SGHNT and CDR2 YENEEA. The CDR3 spans 13 residues. The CDR3 reads CASSLAVDQPQHF. DNA for the CDR3: TGTGCCAGCAGCCTGGCTGTGGATCAGCCCCAGCATTTT.

The V gene is TRBV19, the J gene TRBJ1-5; TRBD1 might be the D (6 bases). This CDR3 is 16 amino acids long. Germline CDR1 LNHDA, CDR2 SQIVND (reference sequence). The V gene lost 2 bases and the J gene lost 3 bases, with 14 bases spanning the gap. CDR3 coding DNA: TGTGCCAGTAGTATACAGGGGCAGGGCTACAATCAGCCCCAGCATTTT. Its translation: CASSIQGQGYNQPQHF.

This clone was recorded only once. This chain connects TRBV4-2 to TRBJ2-6; a weak D match, TRBD2 (5 bases). Germline V gene data show CDR1 as LGHNA and CDR2 as YNFKEQ. V was clipped by 4 bases and J by 0 bases, with 16 bases between them. The CDR3 is 18 amino acids. The DNA of the CDR3 is TGTGCCAGCAGCCGTACGGCGCGGGTTCTCTCTGGGGCCAACGTCCTGACTTTC. Its translation: CASSRTARVLSGANVLTF.

The chain employs TRBV9 and TRBJ2-1; TRBD2 agrees at 7 bases. The CDR3 sequence is 15 residues long. V was pared by 4 bases and J by 6 bases, with 10 bases of the junction left unmatched. Per the germline V gene, CDR1 is SGDLS and CDR2 is YYNGEE. The CDR3 here is CASSTRGEAFNEQFF. The CDR3 coding sequence is TGTGCCAGCAGCACCCGGGGGGAAGCTTTCAATGAGCAGTTCTTC.

This clone was recorded a few times. The V call is TRBV13, the J call TRBJ2-1; 8 bases fit TRBD1. V gave up 0 bases and J gave up 4 bases; unmatched junction bases: 5. The CDR3 loop spans 16 amino acids. Germline V CDR1 and CDR2: PRHDT, FYEKMQ (reference sequence). The DNA for the CDR3 is TGTGCCAGCAGCTTAGGCGACGGGACAGGATACAATGAGCAGTTCTTC. Protein sequence: CASSLGDGTGYNEQFF.

This rearrangement joins TRBV9 to TRBJ1-4; D might be TRBD1 (6 bases). This CDR3 spans 15 amino acids. V was clipped by 4 bases and J by 8 bases, with 18 bases between them. Looked up from germline, CDR1 is SGDLS and CDR2 is YYNGEE. CDR3 sequence reads: CASSKYGTPEEKLFF. CDR3 DNA sequence: TGTGCCAGCAGCAAATACGGGACACCGGAAGAAAAACTGTTTTTT.

This chain joins TRBV12-2 and TRBJ2-7; no DNA check was done on the table's D call, TRBD1. TRBV12-2 is assigned pseudogene status. The CDR3 sequence is 20 residues long. CDR3 DNA: TGTGCAAGTCGCTTAGCGCTACTATGGGTGACAGCACGTCCCTCCTACGAGCAGTACTTC. Translated, it gives CASRLALLWVTARPSYEQYF.

The rearrangement joins TRBV20-1 to TRBJ1-5; D remains ambiguous. Trimming cost V 3 bases and J 0 bases, with 12 bases left between them. Germline values: CDR1 DFQATT, CDR2 SNEGSKA (reference sequence). The CDR3 has 15 amino acids. Here the CDR3 DNA reads TGCAGTGCTAGTCCGTCAGTCCTTAGCAATCAGCCCCAGCATTTT. Translation: CSASPSVLSNQPQHF.

The rearrangement uses TRBV28 and TRBJ1-3; 7 positions agree with TRBD1. Germline CDR1 MDHEN, CDR2 SYDVKM. J lost 4 bases, V lost 6 bases, and 6 bases had no gene match. This CDR3 has 14 residues. CDR3 protein: CASSPTGKGNTIYF. In nucleotides, the CDR3 is TGTGCCAGCAGCCCGACAGGGAAAGGAAACACCATATATTTT.

The rearrangement uses TRBV4-2 and TRBJ2-2, with TRBD2 matching 8 bases. Trimming took 2 bases from V and 2 from J; bases not matched to a gene: 4. CDR1 and CDR2 (germline): LGHNA, YNFKEQ. The CDR3 has 16 residues. The CDR3 DNA follows: TGTGCCAGCAGCCAATTAGCGGGGATAAACACCGGGGAGCTGTTTTTT. Its translation is CASSQLAGINTGELFF.

The gene calls are TRBV5-6 and TRBJ1-2; TRBD1 is a possible D gene (6 bases). V lost 1 base, J lost 6 bases, and 19 bases lay in between. CDR1 SGHDT and CDR2 YYEEEE come from the germline V gene. The length of the CDR3 is 16 residues. The CDR3 region is CASSLSGTGHWHGYTF. The CDR3 DNA sequence: TGTGCCAGCAGCTTGTCCGGAACAGGGCACTGGCATGGCTACACCTTC. Based on the CDR3 plus reference TRBV5-6 and TRBJ1-2, the full variable domain is DAGVTQSPTHLIKTRGQQVTLRCSPKSGHDTVSWYQQALGQGPQFIFQYYEEEERQRGNFPDRFSGHQFPNYSSELNVNALLLGDSALYLCASSLSGTGHWHGYTFGSGTRLTVV.

The rearrangement links TRBV9 to TRBJ2-1; 8 bases map to TRBD2. The germline CDR1 and CDR2 sequences are SGDLS and YYNGEE. This CDR3 region has 15 residues. The V segment lost 3 bases and the J segment 6 bases; nucleotides outside the gene matches: 8. The DNA for the CDR3 is TGTGCCAGCAGCGAGGGGACTAGTGGCGGCAATGAGCAGTTCTTC. As protein: CASSEGTSGGNEQFF.

This clone was counted once. The rearrangement joins TRBV28 to TRBJ2-3, with a possible D match to TRBD2 (5 bases). The CDR3 totals 15 residues. In germline, CDR1 is MDHEN, CDR2 SYDVKM. Trimming pared 2 bases from V and 3 bases from J, leaving 12 bases between. CDR3: CASSLPRGPTDTQYF. The DNA of the CDR3 is TGTGCCAGCAGTTTACCCCGGGGTCCTACAGATACGCAGTATTTT.

The CDR3 here is CASSYDSRANVLTF. DNA of the CDR3: TGTGCCAGCAGTTACGACAGTAGGGCCAACGTCCTGACTTTC. The chain links TRBV6-5 to TRBJ2-6; TRBD1 might be the D (5 bases). Trimming removed 2 bases from V and 5 bases from J, with 7 bases in between. This CDR3 is 14 amino acids long. CDR1 and CDR2 (germline): MNHEY, SVGAGI.

The gene calls are TRBV20-1 and TRBJ2-7; no definite D call. The CDR3 is 12 residues long. CDR1 and CDR2 (germline): DFQATT, SNEGSKA (reference sequence). Trimming shortened V by 3 bases and J by 2 bases, and 8 bases separated the two germline ends. The CDR3 DNA sequence: TGCAGTGCTAGTCCTACCACCTACGAGCAGTACTTC. It is translated as CSASPTTYEQYF.

The gene calls are TRBV7-2 and TRBJ2-7, with D unresolved. The CDR3 sequence is 14 residues long. Germline V lookup: CDR1 SGHTA, CDR2 FQGNSA. Trimming shortened V by 5 bases and J by 2 bases, and 13 bases separated the two germline ends. The CDR3 sequence: CASSALTRPYEQYF. CDR3 nucleotide sequence: TGTGCCAGCAGCGCATTGACAAGGCCCTACGAGCAGTACTTC. The complete variable domain, with remaining parts taken from reference TRBV7-2 and TRBJ2-7, reads GAGVSQSPSNKVTEKGKDVELRCDPISGHTALYWYRQSLGQGLEFLIYFQGNSAPDKSGLPSDRFSAERTGGSVSTLTIQRTQQEDSAVYLCASSALTRPYEQYFGPGTRLTVT.

This clone was counted a single time. J is TRBJ2-7 and V is TRBV13; D might be TRBD2 (6 bases). The CDR3 is made up of 14 amino acids. Germline V gene data show CDR1 as PRHDT and CDR2 as FYEKMQ (reference sequence). Trimming shortened V by 0 bases and J by 7 bases, and 13 bases separated the two germline ends. DNA for the CDR3: TGTGCCAGCAGCTTAGGAGGTTCTGGGAGGGAGCAGTACTTC. The encoded protein is CASSLGGSGREQYF.

This chain connects TRBV6-5 to TRBJ1-2; D may be TRBD1 (6 bases). CDR3 length: 13 amino acids. The ends were cut back, 2 bases at V and 7 bases at J, with 11 bases in the middle. The germline CDR1 and CDR2 sequences are MNHEY and SVGAGI. The CDR3 region is CASSYTGTSGYTF. The CDR3 DNA is TGTGCCAGCAGTTACACTGGGACAAGTGGCTACACCTTC.

This chain joins TRBV5-5 and TRBJ2-7; 9 bases are shared with TRBD1. The germline V gene encodes CDR1 SGHKS and CDR2 YYEKEE (reference sequence). Trimming cost V 5 bases and J 3 bases; bases outside gene matches: 6. This CDR3 spans 14 amino acids. CDR3 DNA sequence: TGTGCCAGCAGTTTACAGGGGGCGGGCTACGAGCAGTACTTC. Protein sequence: CASSLQGAGYEQYF.

Only one count was recorded for this clone. J is TRBJ1-1 and V is TRBV3-1 (or the pseudogene TRBV3-2); weak D call: TRBD1 (6 bases). V was pared by 3 bases and J by 2 bases, with 10 bases between. CDR3 length: 14 amino acids. Per the germline V gene, CDR1 is LGHDT and CDR2 is YNNKEL (reference sequence). The CDR3 nucleotides read TGTGCCAGCAGCCAGATGGACAGAAACACTGAAGCTTTCTTT. Amino acid sequence: CASSQMDRNTEAFF.

The sample holds one count of this clone. The sample contains more than one DNA sequence encoding this CDR3. The V and J genes are TRBV4-3 and TRBJ1-6; 7 nucleotides align to TRBD1. The CDR3 has 13 residues. The germline gives CDR1 LGHNA, CDR2 YSLEER. V gave up 3 bases and J gave up 7 bases; unmatched junction bases: 0. The CDR3 DNA reads as TGCGCCAGCAGCCAGGACAGGAATTCACCCCTCCACTTT. This translates into CASSQDRNSPLHF.

V is TRBV7-9 and J is TRBJ2-7; 15 nucleotides align to TRBD2. Germline V lookup: CDR1 SEHNR, CDR2 FQNEAQ (reference sequence). The V gene end was trimmed by 5 bases and the J gene end by 6 bases; junction bases not matched to a gene: 2. This CDR3 comprises 14 residues. This CDR3 is CASSLGLAGGEQYF. The CDR3 nucleotides are TGTGCCAGCAGCCTGGGACTAGCGGGGGGCGAGCAGTACTTC.

The chain links TRBV7-2 to TRBJ1-1; perhaps TRBD1 as D (5 bases). V lost 5 bases, J lost 1 base, and 17 bases lay in between. Germline values: CDR1 SGHTA, CDR2 FQGNSA. The CDR3 consists of 16 residues. CDR3 DNA: TGTGCCAGCAGCCCCCGCCGCAGGGAGGCGAACACTGAAGCTTTCTTT. Its translation: CASSPRRREANTEAFF.

The CDR3 sequence is CASSLGGPRSYEQYF. The CDR3 coding sequence is TGTGCCAGCAGCTTGGGGGGGCCCCGTAGCTACGAGCAGTACTTC. The chain is built from TRBV5-6 and TRBJ2-7; D may be TRBD1 (6 bases). This CDR3 is 15 amino acids long. The V and J ends lost 0 bases and 3 bases respectively, with 13 bases between them. From germline, CDR1 is SGHDT and CDR2 YYEEEE.